This TCR beta chain derives from a study of blood T cell repertoires in COVID-19. Study at large: PBMCs, B-cell-depleted T cells, or T cells provided the cDNA or gDNA that made up the material.

Original processing methods: Amplification of reference gene primers provided the estimated nucleated cell counts. Clones were read by immunoSEQ multiplex PCR, and TCRdb kept only the in-frame ones, dropping some. That table is the source of V, J and clone size, and D and trimming were worked out from the DNA. This table has approximately 120,000 clones, about 83% appearing once. From germline, CDR1 is SQVTM and CDR2 ANQGSEA. The CDR3 extends over 12 amino acids. V was clipped by 3 bases and J by 8 bases, with 13 bases between them. The material sequenced was peripheral blood. The chain uses TRBV29-1 and TRBJ1-2; TRBD1 might be the D (6 bases). The sequence was obtained from a man aged 55 to 70 with acute or convalescent COVID-19. The DNA for the CDR3 is TGCAGCGTTGACCGACAGGTCTGGGGCTACACCTTC. Translation gives CSVDRQVWGYTF. Supplemented by reference TRBV29-1 and TRBJ1-2, the full variable domain reads SAVISQKPSRDICQRGTSLTIQCQVDSQVTMMFWYRQQPGQSLTLIATANQGSEATYESGFVIDKFPISRPNLTFSTLTVSNMSPEDSSIYLCSVDRQVWGYTFGSGTRLTVV.